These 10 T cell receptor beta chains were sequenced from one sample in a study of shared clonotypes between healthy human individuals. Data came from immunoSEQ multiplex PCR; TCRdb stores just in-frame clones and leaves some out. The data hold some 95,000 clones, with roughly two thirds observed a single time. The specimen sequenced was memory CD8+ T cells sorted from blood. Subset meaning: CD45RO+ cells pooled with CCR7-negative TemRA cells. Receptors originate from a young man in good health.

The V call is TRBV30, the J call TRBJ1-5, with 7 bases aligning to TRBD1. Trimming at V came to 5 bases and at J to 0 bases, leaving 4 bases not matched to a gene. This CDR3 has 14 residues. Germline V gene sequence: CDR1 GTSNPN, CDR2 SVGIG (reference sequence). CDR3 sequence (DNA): TGTGCCTGGGGGGACAGTTATAGCAATCAGCCCCAGCATTTT. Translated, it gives CAWGDSYSNQPQHF.

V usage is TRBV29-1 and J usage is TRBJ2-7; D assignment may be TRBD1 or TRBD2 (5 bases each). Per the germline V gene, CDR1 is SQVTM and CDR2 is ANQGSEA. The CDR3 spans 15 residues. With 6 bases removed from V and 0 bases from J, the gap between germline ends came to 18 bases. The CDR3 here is CSVFGWDGDSYEQYF. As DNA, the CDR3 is TGCAGCGTATTCGGCTGGGACGGAGACTCCTACGAGCAGTACTTC.

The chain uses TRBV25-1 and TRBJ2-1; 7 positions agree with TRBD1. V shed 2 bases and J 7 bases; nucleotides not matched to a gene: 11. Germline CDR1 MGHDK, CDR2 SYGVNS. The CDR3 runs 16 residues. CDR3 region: CASSEGTGDIKNEQFF. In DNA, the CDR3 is TGTGCCAGCAGTGAAGGAACAGGGGATATTAAGAATGAGCAGTTCTTC.

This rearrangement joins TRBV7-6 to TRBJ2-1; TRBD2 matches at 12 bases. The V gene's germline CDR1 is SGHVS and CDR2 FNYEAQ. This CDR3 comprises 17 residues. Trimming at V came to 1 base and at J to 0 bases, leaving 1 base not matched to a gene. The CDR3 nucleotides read TGTGCCAGCAGCTTAGTGACTAGCGGGAGCTCCTACAATGAGCAGTTCTTC. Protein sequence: CASSLVTSGSSYNEQFF. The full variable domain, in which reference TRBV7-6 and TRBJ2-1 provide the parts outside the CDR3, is GAGVSQSPRYKVTKRGQDVALRCDPISGHVSLYWYRQALGQGPEFLTYFNYEAQQDKSGLPNDRFSAERPEGSISTLTIQRTEQRDSAMYRCASSLVTSGSSYNEQFFGPGTRLTVL.

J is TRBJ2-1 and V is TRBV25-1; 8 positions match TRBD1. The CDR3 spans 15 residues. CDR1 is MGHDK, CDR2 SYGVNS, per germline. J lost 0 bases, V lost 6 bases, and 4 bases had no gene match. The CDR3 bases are TGTGCCAGCAGCAGGACAGGGCACTCCTACAATGAGCAGTTCTTC. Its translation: CASSRTGHSYNEQFF.

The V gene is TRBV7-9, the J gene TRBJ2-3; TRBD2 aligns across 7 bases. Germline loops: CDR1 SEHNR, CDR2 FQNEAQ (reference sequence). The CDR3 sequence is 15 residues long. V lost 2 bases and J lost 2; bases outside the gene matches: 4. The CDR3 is CASSLSAGDTDTQYF. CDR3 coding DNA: TGTGCCAGCAGCTTATCCGCGGGGGACACAGATACGCAGTATTTT.

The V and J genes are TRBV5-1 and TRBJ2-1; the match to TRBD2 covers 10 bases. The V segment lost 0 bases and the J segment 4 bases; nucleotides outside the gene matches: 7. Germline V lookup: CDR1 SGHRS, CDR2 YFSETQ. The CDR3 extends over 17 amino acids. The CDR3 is CASSLGSTSGIYNEQFF. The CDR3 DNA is TGCGCCAGCAGCTTGGGCAGCACTAGCGGGATATACAATGAGCAGTTCTTC.

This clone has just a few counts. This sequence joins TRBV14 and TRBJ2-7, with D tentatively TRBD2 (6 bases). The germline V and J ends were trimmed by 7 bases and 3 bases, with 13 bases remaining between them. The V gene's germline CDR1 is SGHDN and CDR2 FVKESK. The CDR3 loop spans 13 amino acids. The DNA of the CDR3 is TGTGCCAGCAACTCCGGGGGAAGCTACGAGCAGTACTTC. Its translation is CASNSGGSYEQYF.

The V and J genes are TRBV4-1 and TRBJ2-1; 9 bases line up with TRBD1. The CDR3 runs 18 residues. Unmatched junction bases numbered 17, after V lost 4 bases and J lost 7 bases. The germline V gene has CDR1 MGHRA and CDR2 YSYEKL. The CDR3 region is CASSPRESNRGLRNEQFF. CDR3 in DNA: TGCGCCAGCAGCCCCAGAGAGTCGAACAGGGGGCTTAGGAATGAGCAGTTCTTC.

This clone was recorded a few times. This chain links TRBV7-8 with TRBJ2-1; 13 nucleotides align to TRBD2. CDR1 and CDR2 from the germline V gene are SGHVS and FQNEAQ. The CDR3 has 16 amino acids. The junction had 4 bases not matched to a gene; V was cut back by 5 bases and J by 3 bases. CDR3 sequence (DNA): TGTGCCAGCAGCACACTAGCGGGAGGGCTCTACAATGAGCAGTTCTTC. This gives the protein CASSTLAGGLYNEQFF.